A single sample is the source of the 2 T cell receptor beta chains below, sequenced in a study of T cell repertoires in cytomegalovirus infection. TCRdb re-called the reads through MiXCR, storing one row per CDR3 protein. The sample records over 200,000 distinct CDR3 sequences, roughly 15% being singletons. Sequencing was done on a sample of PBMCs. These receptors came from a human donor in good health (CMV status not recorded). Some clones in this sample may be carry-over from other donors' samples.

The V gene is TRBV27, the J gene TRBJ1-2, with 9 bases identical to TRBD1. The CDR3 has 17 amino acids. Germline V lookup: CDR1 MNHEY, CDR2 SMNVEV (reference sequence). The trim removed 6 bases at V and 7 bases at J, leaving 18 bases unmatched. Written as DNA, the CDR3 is TGTGCCAGCAGGCATGCTACAGGGGGCAATTTTCACGGTGGCTACACCTTC. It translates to CASRHATGGNFHGGYTF.

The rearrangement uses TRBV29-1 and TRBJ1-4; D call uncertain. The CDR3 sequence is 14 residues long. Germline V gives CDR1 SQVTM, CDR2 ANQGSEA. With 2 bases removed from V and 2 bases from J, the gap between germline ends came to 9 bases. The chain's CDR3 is CSVETPDTNEKLFF. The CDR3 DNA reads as TGCAGCGTTGAAACCCCAGACACTAATGAAAAACTGTTTTTT.